The clone carrying this T cell receptor beta chain was recorded a few times. Antigen: not known. This record belongs to a study of response to subunit inactivated influenza vaccine. Findings and limits, study-wide: Only a handful of new T cells, the authors suggested, are recruited with each seasonal influenza vaccination.

TCRdb recomputed calls from the RT-PCR reads with MiXCR, one row per CDR3 protein. In the table there are about 620,000 distinct CDR3 sequences, roughly 10% of which are singletons. The receptor was derived from a man between 45 and 60 years old who received an inactivated influenza vaccine. The sample was PBMCs from blood, taken on the day of vaccination.

In nucleotides, the CDR3 is TGTGCCTGGAGTCGACAGGGAGGCACCGGGGAGCTGTTTTTT. It yields the protein CAWSRQGGTGELFF. The chain employs TRBV30 and TRBJ2-2; tentatively, D is TRBD1 (7 bases). The CDR3 consists of 14 residues. Looked up from germline, CDR1 is GTSNPN and CDR2 is SVGIG (reference sequence). V shed 2 bases and J shed 4 bases, with 11 bases lying between them. The full variable domain, in which reference TRBV30 and TRBJ2-2 provide the parts outside the CDR3, is SQTIHQWPATLVQPVGSPLSLECTVEGTSNPNLYWYRQAAGRGLQLLFYSVGIGQISSEVPQNLSASRPQDRQFILSSKKLLLSDSGFYLCAWSRQGGTGELFFGEGSRLTVL.